This T cell receptor beta chain was retrieved from a study of blood T cell repertoires in COVID-19. Study overall: T cells, B-cell-depleted T cells, or PBMCs supplied cDNA or gDNA.

In the authors' workflow: Reference gene primer amplification in the assay estimated nucleated cell counts. Some clones are missing from TCRdb's copy, which holds only in-frame ones; the method was immunoSEQ multiplex PCR. The V and J calls and clone size are taken from that table; D and trimming were inferred from the DNA. The sample contains about 250,000 clones, around 89% of which appear only once. Enrolment of Seattle patients took place during active infection, and they were followed longitudinally. V lost 0 bases, J lost 5 bases, and 5 bases stayed unmatched. Germline V CDR1 and CDR2: SGHRS, YFSETQ. The CDR3 has 15 residues.

The V call is TRBV5-1, the J call TRBJ1-1; 9 bases are shared with TRBD1. Sequenced sample: peripheral blood. This TCR was recovered from a woman aged 55-70 years with COVID-19, enrolled during active disease. The CDR3 is CASSLAQTGGTEAFF. In DNA form, the CDR3 reads TGCGCCAGCAGCTTGGCGCAGACAGGGGGAACTGAAGCTTTCTTT.